This TCR beta chain was sequenced for a study of human T cells and chemical hapten exposure. Separate cDNA molecules received unique molecular identifiers, which the library attached to them. As processed by the authors: Sample TCR totals centred on a median of roughly 96,000, ranging about 20,000 to 750,000. Each CDR3 protein is one row after TCRdb ran MiXCR on the RACE reads. The V and J calls here are based on TCRdb, not the publication. The sample yields some 82,000 distinct CDR3 sequences, about 10% seen once. Time point indicated: patch test 1, 2 weeks after DPC sensitization. Treatment described: therapeutic diphenylcyclopropenone sensitization with weekly scalp DPC. Sample donors consisted of patients with alopecia, aged 18 to 70 years, who were suitable for DPC. V lost 11 bases and J 3 bases, leaving 16 bases between the germline ends. The CDR3 is 13 amino acids. Germline CDR1 reads SNHLY; CDR2 reads FYNNEI.

This clonotype was found many times. The clonotype originates from a woman between 45 and 60 years old with alopecia areata. Some clones in this sample may be carry-over from other donors' samples. Sample: whole blood, taken in connection with sensitization to the hapten diphenylcyclopropenone (DPC). The chain links TRBV2 to TRBJ1-2; D possibly corresponds to TRBD1 (5 bases). Written as DNA, the CDR3 is TGTGCCTCGAGAGAGGGGAAGTACTATGGCTACACCTTC. Protein: CASREGKYYGYTF.